Below, 23 T cell receptor beta chains from the same sample are listed, as sequenced in a study of T cell repertoires in cytomegalovirus infection (dated by TCRdb to the late 2010s). Sequencing used an Illumina HiSeq 1500. TCRdb's own reprocessing of the public reads used fastp at Q25 and MiXCR and kept productive beta chains. Every CDR3 protein is listed once, alongside the most common genes and DNA of its rows. The sample has roughly 720,000 distinct CDR3 sequences on record, approximately 40% of them singletons. The ten top clones hold around 2.6% of the sample. The sequenced material came from PBMCs. The origin of the receptors is a human donor in good health (CMV status not recorded). Some clones in this sample may be carry-over from other donors' samples.

The J gene is TRBJ1-4, the V gene TRBV2; D might be TRBD1 (5 bases). The CDR3 sequence is 15 residues long. V lost 6 bases to trimming and J lost 4 bases, with 15 bases between them. Germline loops: CDR1 SNHLY, CDR2 FYNNEI. CDR3 amino acids: CASRSSGTYNEKLFF. CDR3 DNA: TGTGCCAGCAGGAGCTCCGGGACCTATAATGAAAAACTGTTTTTT.

This clonotype was seen only a few times. The J gene is TRBJ1-5, the V gene TRBV19; tentative D call: TRBD1 (6 bases). With 5 bases removed from V and 0 bases from J, the gap between germline ends came to 20 bases. Germline V gives CDR1 LNHDA, CDR2 SQIVND (reference sequence). This CDR3 contains 18 residues. The CDR3 coding sequence is TGTGCCAGTAGTTGGGGGGTTGGGACATCCTATAGCAATCAGCCCCAGCATTTT. It specifies CASSWGVGTSYSNQPQHF.

In its sample, this clonotype was seen a few times. V gene TRBV11-2 combines with J gene TRBJ2-7; TRBD2 matches 7 bases. This CDR3 contains 15 residues. Germline lookup yields CDR1 SGHAT and CDR2 FQNNGV. With 2 bases clipped from V and 3 bases from J, the junction kept 7 bases outside the gene matches. The CDR3 coding sequence is TGTGCCAGCAGCTTATGGCGGGAGCGCATCTACGAGCAGTACTTC. As protein: CASSLWRERIYEQYF. The variable domain in full, with the rest retrieved from reference TRBV11-2 and TRBJ2-7, is EAGVAQSPRYKIIEKRQSVAFWCNPISGHATLYWYQQILGQGPKLLIQFQNNGVVDDSQLPKDRFSAERLKGVDSTLKIQPAKLEDSAVYLCASSLWRERIYEQYFGPGTRLTVT.

This sequence joins TRBV7-9 and TRBJ2-1; D may be TRBD1 (6 bases). Germline values: CDR1 SEHNR, CDR2 FQNEAQ (reference sequence). The CDR3 length is 16 residues. V lost 0 bases, J lost 8 bases, and 17 bases lay in between. CDR3 amino acids: CASSLAGFQGWDEQFF. In DNA, the CDR3 is TGTGCCAGCAGCTTAGCGGGGTTTCAGGGGTGGGATGAGCAGTTCTTC.

The CDR3 region is CASSHTRALNAEAFF. In DNA, the CDR3 is TGTGCCAGCAGTCATACGCGGGCGCTCAACGCTGAAGCTTTCTTT. The rearrangement links TRBV27 to TRBJ1-1, with D hard to call. The CDR3 has 15 amino acids. Germline V gene lookup returns CDR1 MNHEY and CDR2 SMNVEV (reference sequence). V lost 5 bases and J 6 bases, leaving 19 bases between the germline ends.

The table lists this clonotype with a few counts. J is TRBJ1-1 and V is TRBV19; D not certain. The CDR3 loop spans 13 amino acids. Per the germline V gene, CDR1 is LNHDA and CDR2 is SQIVND (reference sequence). V was clipped by 6 bases and J by 6 bases, with 14 bases between them. CDR3 amino acids: CASSVTRMAEAFF. CDR3 coding DNA: TGTGCCAGTAGCGTGACTAGGATGGCTGAAGCTTTCTTT.

Here the CDR3 DNA reads TGCAGCGTTGAAGGCAGCGATTCCTACAATGAGCAGTTCTTC. This gives the protein CSVEGSDSYNEQFF. The rearrangement links TRBV29-1 to TRBJ2-1; no firm D call. The CDR3 runs to 14 residues. Germline assignment: CDR1 SQVTM and CDR2 ANQGSEA. V was trimmed by 1 base and J by 1 base, leaving 8 bases between them.

The chain uses TRBV10-1 and TRBJ1-5; D remains ambiguous. The V end was cut by 4 bases, the J end by 0 bases, with 10 bases between. Germline CDR1 reads WNHNN; CDR2 reads SYGVQD (reference sequence). This CDR3 is 15 amino acids long. The CDR3 DNA sequence: TGCGCCAGCAGTGGGGAGAGCGTTAGCAATCAGCCCCAGCATTTT. Translated: CASSGESVSNQPQHF.

There are a few counts of this clonotype. The rearrangement links TRBV20-1 to TRBJ2-1; TRBD2 matches 13 bases. The CDR3 extends over 15 amino acids. Germline V gives CDR1 DFQATT, CDR2 SNEGSKA (reference sequence). V shed 5 bases and J 7 bases; nucleotides not matched to a gene: 8. CDR3 coding DNA: TGCAGTGCTGACCCGGGACTAGCGGGGAATAATGAGCAGTTCTTC. This sequence encodes CSADPGLAGNNEQFF.

The chain recombines TRBV27 with TRBJ1-5; the D gene is possibly TRBD1 (6 bases). Trimming shortened V by 5 bases and J by 7 bases, and 21 bases separated the two germline ends. The CDR3 is 16 amino acids. Germline V CDR1 and CDR2: MNHEY, SMNVEV (reference sequence). CDR3: CASSPPGGGPRQPQHF. As DNA, the CDR3 is TGTGCCAGCAGTCCTCCGGGGGGGGGCCCACGACAGCCCCAGCATTTT.

This clonotype was seen a few times. This sequence joins TRBV7-6 and TRBJ2-1; no clear D gene. The CDR3 covers 17 residues. Germline loops: CDR1 SGHVS, CDR2 FNYEAQ. Trimming took off 4 bases at V and 2 bases at J, with 18 bases between the two ends. DNA for the CDR3: TGTGCCAGCAGCTCAGCTCTCTTTGTCGGGCCCTACAATGAGCAGTTCTTC. Translating gives CASSSALFVGPYNEQFF.

This CDR3 reads CASIRGGVGKESPLHF. Here the CDR3 DNA reads TGTGCCAGCATCCGGGGAGGGGTGGGGAAGGAATCACCCCTCCACTTT. The V call is TRBV12-3 or TRBV12-4, the J call TRBJ1-6; D is possibly TRBD1 (5 bases). V lost 7 bases to trimming and J lost 10 bases, with 23 bases between them. This CDR3 has 16 amino acids.

This chain uses TRBV7-8 with TRBJ1-5; D gene ambiguous. The CDR3 has 18 residues. Germline V CDR1 and CDR2: SGHVS, FQNEAQ. Trimming shortened V by 1 base and J by 2 bases, and 18 bases separated the two germline ends. The CDR3 DNA is TGTGCCAGCAGCTTAGATATGATCGAGTCTGGCGGCAATCAGCCCCAGCATTTT. Its translation is CASSLDMIESGGNQPQHF.

J is TRBJ2-7 and V is TRBV14; D possibly matches TRBD1 or TRBD2 (6 bases each). Trimming removed 1 base from V and 3 bases from J, with 16 bases in between. This CDR3 is built from 16 residues. Germline loops: CDR1 SGHDN, CDR2 FVKESK. Here the CDR3 reads CASSQVTGKGGYEQYF. The CDR3 bases are TGTGCCAGCAGCCAAGTCACAGGGAAGGGAGGCTACGAGCAGTACTTC.

This clonotype was found many times. This chain uses TRBV7-2 with TRBJ2-7; TRBD2 is a possible D gene (5 bases). Trimming removed 7 bases from V and 2 bases from J, with 18 bases in between. The CDR3 extends over 15 amino acids. Germline V CDR1 and CDR2: SGHTA, FQGNSA. The CDR3 is CASNPGVAQPYEQYF. The CDR3 DNA sequence: TGTGCCAGCAACCCGGGTGTAGCGCAGCCCTACGAGCAGTACTTC.

This clonotype came up a few times. V is TRBV19 and J is TRBJ1-6; D not resolved. The CDR3 has 13 amino acids. V lost 4 bases to trimming and J lost 9 bases, with 10 bases between them. Germline V lookup: CDR1 LNHDA, CDR2 SQIVND (reference sequence). For the CDR3, the DNA is TGTGCCAGTAGTACCCCGGCCTTTTCACCCCTCCACTTT. Translating gives CASSTPAFSPLHF.

The J gene is TRBJ2-7, the V gene TRBV6-1; 7 nucleotides line up with TRBD1. Trimming at V came to 0 bases and at J to 3 bases, leaving 5 bases not matched to a gene. The CDR3 runs to 15 residues. The germline CDR1 and CDR2 sequences are MNHNS and SASEGT. The DNA for the CDR3 is TGTGCCAGCAGTGAAGCCCAGACAGGGAACTACGAGCAGTACTTC. Its protein is CASSEAQTGNYEQYF.

This chain's CDR3 is CASSLDSSIYGYTF. The CDR3 DNA reads TGTGCCAGCAGTTTGGACAGTTCGATCTATGGCTACACCTTC. The chain combines TRBV12-3 or TRBV12-4 with TRBJ1-2; tentative D call: TRBD1 (6 bases). Trimming left V 3 bases short and J 4 bases short, with 12 bases between. The CDR3 sequence is 14 residues long.

In regard to this clonotype: The conserved phenylalanine or tryptophan is not found at the CDR3 terminus, so this likely reflects a read error. The chain recombines TRBV6-1 with TRBJ1-5; D may be TRBD1 (5 bases). Trimming took off 2 bases at V and 4 bases at J, with 9 bases between the two ends. Germline CDR1 and CDR2: MNHNS and SASEGT. The CDR3 has 14 amino acids. This CDR3 reads CASSESGPNQPQHL. The CDR3 bases are TGTGCCAGCAGTGAATCAGGGCCGAATCAGCCCCAGCATCTT.

This clonotype was seen many times. The chain has TRBV6-1 and TRBJ2-7; the match to TRBD1 covers 8 bases. CDR3 length equals 13 residues. CDR1 and CDR2 (germline): MNHNS, SASEGT. Trimming cost V 6 bases and J 5 bases; bases outside gene matches: 6. The CDR3 nucleotides are TGTGCCAGCAGCGACAGGGGTCCCAACGAGCAGTACTTC. This gives the protein CASSDRGPNEQYF.

V and J are TRBV7-6 and TRBJ1-2; D not certain. The CDR3 runs 13 residues. The germline gives CDR1 SGHVS, CDR2 FNYEAQ. V lost 0 bases and J 8 bases, leaving 10 bases between the germline ends. The CDR3 here is CASSLAGLKGYTF. The DNA of the CDR3 is TGTGCCAGCAGCTTAGCCGGGTTGAAGGGCTACACCTTC.

V is TRBV6-5 and J is TRBJ2-7; D is possibly TRBD2 (6 bases). V was trimmed by 0 bases and J by 3 bases, leaving 15 bases between them. Per germline, CDR1 MNHEY and CDR2 SVGAGI. The CDR3 loop spans 16 amino acids. As DNA, the CDR3 is TGTGCCAGCAGTTACTCCGGGGGTTTAAGCTTCTACGAGCAGTACTTC. This encodes CASSYSGGLSFYEQYF.

In this sample, this clonotype turned up once. The chain combines TRBV20-1 with TRBJ2-5; D is unclear. V gave up 0 bases and J gave up 7 bases, with 9 bases separating them. Germline CDR1 reads DFQATT; CDR2 reads SNEGSKA (reference sequence). The CDR3 runs 12 residues. The CDR3 nucleotides are TGCAGTGCTAGAGAAACGTTAGGGACCCAGTACTTC. Amino acid sequence: CSARETLGTQYF.